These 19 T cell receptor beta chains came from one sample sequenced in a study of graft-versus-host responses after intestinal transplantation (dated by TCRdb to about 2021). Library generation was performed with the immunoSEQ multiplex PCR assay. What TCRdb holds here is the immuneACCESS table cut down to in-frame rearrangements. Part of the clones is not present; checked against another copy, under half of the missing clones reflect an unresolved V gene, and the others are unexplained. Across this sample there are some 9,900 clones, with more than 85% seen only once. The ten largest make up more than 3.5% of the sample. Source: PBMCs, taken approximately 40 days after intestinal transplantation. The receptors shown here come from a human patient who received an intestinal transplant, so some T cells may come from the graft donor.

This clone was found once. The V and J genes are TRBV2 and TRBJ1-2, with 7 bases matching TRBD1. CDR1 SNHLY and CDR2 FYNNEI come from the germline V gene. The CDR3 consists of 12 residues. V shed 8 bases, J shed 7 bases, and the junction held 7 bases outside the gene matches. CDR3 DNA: TGTGCCAGCCGACAGGGAGCGGGTGGCTACACCTTC. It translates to CASRQGAGGYTF. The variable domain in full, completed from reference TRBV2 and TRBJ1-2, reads EPEVTQTPSHQVTQMGQEVILRCVPISNHLYFYWYRQILGQKVEFLVSFYNNEISEKSEIFDDQFSVERPDGSNFTLKIRSTKLEDSAMYFCASRQGAGGYTFGSGTRLTVV.

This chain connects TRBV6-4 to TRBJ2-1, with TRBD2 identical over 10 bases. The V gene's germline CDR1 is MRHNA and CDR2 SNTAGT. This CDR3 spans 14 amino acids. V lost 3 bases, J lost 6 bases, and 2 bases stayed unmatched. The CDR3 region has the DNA TGTGCCAGCAGTGAGCTAGCGGGGGCCAATGAGCAGTTCTTC. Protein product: CASSELAGANEQFF.

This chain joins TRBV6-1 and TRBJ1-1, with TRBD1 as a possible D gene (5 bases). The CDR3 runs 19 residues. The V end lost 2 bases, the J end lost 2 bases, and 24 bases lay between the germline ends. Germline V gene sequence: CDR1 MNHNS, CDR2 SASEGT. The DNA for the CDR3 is TGTGCCAGCAGTGAAACCCAATCCCTCTACCGGGACCAAAACACTGAAGCTTTCTTT. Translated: CASSETQSLYRDQNTEAFF.

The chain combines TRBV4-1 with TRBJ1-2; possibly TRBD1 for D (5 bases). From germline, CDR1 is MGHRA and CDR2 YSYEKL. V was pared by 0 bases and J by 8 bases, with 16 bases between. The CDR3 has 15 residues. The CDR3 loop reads CASSQEWGVSGGYTF. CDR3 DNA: TGCGCCAGCAGCCAAGAGTGGGGGGTCTCGGGAGGCTACACCTTC.

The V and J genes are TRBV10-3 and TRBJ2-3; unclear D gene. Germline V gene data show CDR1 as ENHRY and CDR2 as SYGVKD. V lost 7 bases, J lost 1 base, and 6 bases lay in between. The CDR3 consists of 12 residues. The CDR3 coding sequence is TGTGCCATCATGCGACGCACAGATACGCAGTATTTT. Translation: CAIMRRTDTQYF.

The CDR3 nucleotides read TGTGCCAGCAGTTACTCGTTGGGAGAACGAAACACCATATATTTT. Encoded protein: CASSYSLGERNTIYF. This chain links TRBV6-5 with TRBJ1-3; no reliable D call. Trimming took 0 bases from V and 5 from J, leaving 11 bases between them. Per the germline V gene, CDR1 is MNHEY and CDR2 is SVGAGI. The CDR3 loop spans 15 amino acids.

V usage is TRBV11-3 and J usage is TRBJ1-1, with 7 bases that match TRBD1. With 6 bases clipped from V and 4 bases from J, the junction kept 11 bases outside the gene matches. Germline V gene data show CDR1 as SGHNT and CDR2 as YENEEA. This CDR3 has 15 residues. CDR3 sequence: CASRGVGQGGTEAFF. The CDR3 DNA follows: TGTGCCAGCAGAGGGGTGGGGCAGGGGGGCACTGAAGCTTTCTTT.

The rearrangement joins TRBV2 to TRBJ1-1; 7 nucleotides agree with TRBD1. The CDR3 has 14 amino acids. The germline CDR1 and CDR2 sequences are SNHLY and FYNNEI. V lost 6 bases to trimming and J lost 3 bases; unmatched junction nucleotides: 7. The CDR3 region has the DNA TGTGCCAGCAGCCAACAGGGGAGGGACACTGAAGCTTTCTTT. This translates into CASSQQGRDTEAFF.

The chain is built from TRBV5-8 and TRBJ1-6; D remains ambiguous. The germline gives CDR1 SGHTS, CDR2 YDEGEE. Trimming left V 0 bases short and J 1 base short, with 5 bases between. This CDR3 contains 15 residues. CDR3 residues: CASSLGASYNSPLHF. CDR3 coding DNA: TGTGCCAGCAGCTTGGGGGCGTCCTATAATTCACCCCTCCACTTT. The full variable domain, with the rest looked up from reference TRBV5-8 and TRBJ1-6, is EAGVTQSPTHLIKTRGQQATLRCSPISGHTSVYWYQQALGLGLQFLLWYDEGEERNRGNFPPRFSGRQFPNYSSELNVNALELEDSALYLCASSLGASYNSPLHFGNGTRLTVT.

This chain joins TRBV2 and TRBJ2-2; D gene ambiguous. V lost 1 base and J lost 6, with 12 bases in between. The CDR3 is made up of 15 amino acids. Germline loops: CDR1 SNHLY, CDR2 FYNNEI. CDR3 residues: CASSEEGWQAGELFF. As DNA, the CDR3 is TGTGCCAGCAGTGAAGAAGGGTGGCAAGCCGGGGAGCTGTTTTTT.

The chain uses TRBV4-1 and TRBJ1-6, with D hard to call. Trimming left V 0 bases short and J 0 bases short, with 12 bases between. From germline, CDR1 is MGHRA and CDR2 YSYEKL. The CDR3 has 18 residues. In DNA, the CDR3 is TGCGCCAGCAGCCAAGATATCCTTAGGAGCTCCTATAATTCACCCCTCCACTTT. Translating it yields CASSQDILRSSYNSPLHF.

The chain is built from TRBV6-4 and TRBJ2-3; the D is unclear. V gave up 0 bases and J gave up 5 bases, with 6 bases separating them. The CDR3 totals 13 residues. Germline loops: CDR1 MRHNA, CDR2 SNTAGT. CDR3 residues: CASSDSPQDTQYF. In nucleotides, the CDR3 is TGTGCCAGCAGTGACTCCCCTCAAGATACGCAGTATTTT.

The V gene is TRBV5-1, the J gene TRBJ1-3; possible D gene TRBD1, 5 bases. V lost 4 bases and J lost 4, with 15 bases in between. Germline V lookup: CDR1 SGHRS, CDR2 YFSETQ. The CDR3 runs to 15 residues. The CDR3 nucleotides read TGCGCCAGCAGCCAGGGAGCGAGTTTCGGAAACACCATATATTTT. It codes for CASSQGASFGNTIYF.

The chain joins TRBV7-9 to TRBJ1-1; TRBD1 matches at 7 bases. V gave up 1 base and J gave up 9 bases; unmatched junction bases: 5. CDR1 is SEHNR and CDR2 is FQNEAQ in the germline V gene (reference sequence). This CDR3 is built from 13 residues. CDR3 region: CASSLGWGQKAFF. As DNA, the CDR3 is TGTGCCAGCAGCTTAGGGTGGGGACAGAAAGCTTTCTTT.

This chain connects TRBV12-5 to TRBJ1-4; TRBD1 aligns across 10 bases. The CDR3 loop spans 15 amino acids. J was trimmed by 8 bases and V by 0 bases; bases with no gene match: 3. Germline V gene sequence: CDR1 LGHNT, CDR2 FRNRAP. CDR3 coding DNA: TGTGCTAGTGGTTTGGTGAGGGACAGGGGCGAAAAACTGTTTTTT. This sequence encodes CASGLVRDRGEKLFF.

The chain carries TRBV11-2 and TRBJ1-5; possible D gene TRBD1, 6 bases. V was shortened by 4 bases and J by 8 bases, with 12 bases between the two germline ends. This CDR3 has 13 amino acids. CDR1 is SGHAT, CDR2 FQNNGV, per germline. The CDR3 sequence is CASSSGGKEPQHF. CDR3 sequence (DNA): TGTGCCAGCAGCTCTGGGGGCAAGGAGCCCCAGCATTTT.

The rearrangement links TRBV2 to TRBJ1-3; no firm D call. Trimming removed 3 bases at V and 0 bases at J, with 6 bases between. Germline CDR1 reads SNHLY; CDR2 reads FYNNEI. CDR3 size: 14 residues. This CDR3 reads CASSDSRSGNTIYF. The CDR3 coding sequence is TGTGCCAGCAGTGATTCCCGCTCTGGAAACACCATATATTTT.

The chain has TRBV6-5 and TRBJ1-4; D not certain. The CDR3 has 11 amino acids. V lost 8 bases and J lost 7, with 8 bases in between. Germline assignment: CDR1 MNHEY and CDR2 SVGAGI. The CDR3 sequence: CASYDGEKLFF. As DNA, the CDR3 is TGTGCCAGCTATGACGGTGAAAAACTGTTTTTT.

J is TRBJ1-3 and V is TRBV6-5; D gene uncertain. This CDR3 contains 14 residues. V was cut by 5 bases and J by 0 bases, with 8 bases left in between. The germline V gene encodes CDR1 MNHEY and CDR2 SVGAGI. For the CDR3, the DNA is TGTGCCAGCAGTACCCCCCTCTCTGGAAACACCATATATTTT. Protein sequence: CASSTPLSGNTIYF.